The sequence of this T cell receptor (beta chain) was determined in a study of cytotoxic CD8 clonotypes in ibrutinib-treated CLL. Study-wide context: Among the patients, 11 presented as relapsed/refractory and around 15 as treatment-naive; 17 showed unmutated IGHV. Study-wide results and limits: Clonality was elevated at ibrutinib response and had returned toward baseline at progression.

TCRdb keeps only in-frame clones here, not all; method: immunoSEQ multiplex PCR. The data contain some 130,000 clones, 80% to 90% of them singletons. The CDR3 is 14 residues long. CDR1 and CDR2 from the germline V gene are MNHEY and SVGAGI. V lost 2 bases and J lost 5, with 9 bases in between. This clone was seen ten or more times. Its antigen remains unidentified. The V call is TRBV6-5, the J call TRBJ2-2; D call uncertain. The TCR originated in a human donor with chronic lymphocytic leukemia. The sample in question was PBMCs, obtained after 24 months of ibrutinib treatment. CDR3 sequence (DNA): TGTGCCAGCAGTTACACAGTAATGACCGGGGAGCTGTTTTTT. Its protein is CASSYTVMTGELFF.